This is a list of T cell receptor beta chains from one sample in a study of cytotoxic CD8 clonotypes in ibrutinib-treated CLL. Here immunoSEQ multiplex PCR was the method, and the copy in TCRdb shows in-frame clones only, minus some. The sample yields 150,000 to 200,000 clones, approximately 72% seen once. The source material was PBMCs, sampled after 24 months of ibrutinib treatment. These receptors were taken from a human donor with chronic lymphocytic leukemia. CDR3s include the opening cysteine and the closing phenylalanine or tryptophan. Fields, in order: V gene, J gene, clone size, D gene, CDR3 DNA, CDR3 protein. A D gene is named only where the DNA matches it firmly. Clone size is shown for a subset of rows, as once, few, many or a class of expanded clone.

>TRBV28|TRBJ2-1|.|.
TGTGCCAGCATGCTTGGCATAAGCTCCTACAATGAGCAGTTCTTC
CASMLGISSYNEQFF
>TRBV29-1|TRBJ1-1|.|.
TGCAGCGTGGTCCCGATACACACTGAAGCTTTCTTT
CSVVPIHTEAFF
>TRBV10-3|TRBJ2-7|.|.
TGTGCCATCAGTGAGGAGTTAGCGGCCACCTACGAGCAGTACTTC
CAISEELAATYEQYF
>TRBV10-3|TRBJ2-7|.|.
TGTGCCATCAGTGAGTCCAAGGGGGCGGGGTACGAGCAGTACTTC
CAISESKGAGYEQYF
>TRBV5-4|TRBJ1-1|.|.
TGTGCCAGCAGCTTGGCTCGAATCTGGTTGGGGCTAACGAACACTGAAGCTTTCTTT
CASSLARIWLGLTNTEAFF
>TRBV6-5|TRBJ2-1|.|.
TGTGCCAGCCAATACTGGGATGAGCAGTTCTTC
CASQYWDEQFF
>TRBV5-4|TRBJ2-2|once|.
TGTGCCAGCAGCTTAGGGGGGCGGAGCACCGGGGAGCTGTTTTTT
CASSLGGRSTGELFF
>TRBV11-2|TRBJ2-1|.|.
TGTGCCAGCAGCTTAGGGCCCTTGTTGGGCAATGAGCAGTTCTTC
CASSLGPLLGNEQFF
>TRBV27|TRBJ1-5|few|TRBD1
TGTGCCAGCAGTCATCGACAGGGGGCGAGCAATCAGCCCCAGCATTTT
CASSHRQGASNQPQHF
>TRBV19|TRBJ2-7|few|.
TGTGCCAGTAGTATAGATAGGGGCAGCACCCACGAGCAGTACTTC
CASSIDRGSTHEQYF
>TRBV11-2|TRBJ1-1|.|.
TGTGCCAGCAGCTTAGGGGTGAGAAGGTACACTGAAGCTTTCTTT
CASSLGVRRYTEAFF
>TRBV7-8|TRBJ1-1|.|.
TGTGCCAGCAGCTTAGCGGCAGGGCGCACTGAAGCTTTCTTT
CASSLAAGRTEAFF
>TRBV6-5|TRBJ2-2|.|TRBD1
TGTGCCAGCAGTTCCGGACAGGGGAAATATACCGGGGAGCTGTTTTTT
CASSSGQGKYTGELFF
>TRBV4-3|TRBJ1-5|few|.
TGCGCCAGCAGCCAAGATTATCTTGGCACACTCAATCAGCCCCAGCATTTT
CASSQDYLGTLNQPQHF
>TRBV7-2|TRBJ2-5|.|TRBD1
TGTGCCAGCAGCCGGGACAGGGGGTGGGGAGAGACCCAGTACTTC
CASSRDRGWGETQYF
>TRBV6-5|TRBJ2-7|.|.
TGTGCCAGCAGTTACGCGGGGCTGGTCGAGCAGTACTTC
CASSYAGLVEQYF
>TRBV4-2|TRBJ2-7|.|.
TGTGCCAGCAGCCAAGGTAGGGCGGGGGCTCTCTACGAGCAGTACTTC
CASSQGRAGALYEQYF
>TRBV5-1|TRBJ2-5|.|.
TGCGCCAGCAGCTTGGGGCCCAGGGGAAGGACCCAGTACTTC
CASSLGPRGRTQYF
>TRBV10-1|TRBJ2-1|.|TRBD2
TGCGCCAGCAGTGACCCTAGCGGCCCCTCCTACAATGAGCAGTTCTTC
CASSDPSGPSYNEQFF
>TRBV4-3|TRBJ2-7|.|.
TGCGCCAGCAGCCAAGATCGGCTAGCCTACGAGCAGTACTTC
CASSQDRLAYEQYF
>TRBV7-8|TRBJ1-5|few|TRBD1
TGTGCCAGCAGCTCCGGCGACAGGGTTCGCCTTTCTAATCAGCCCCAGCATTTT
CASSSGDRVRLSNQPQHF
>TRBV27|TRBJ2-1|.|.
TGTGCCAGCAGTTTTAGGGGTTTTGAGCAGTTCTTC
CASSFRGFEQFF
>TRBV7-8|TRBJ2-7|few|TRBD2
TGTGCCAGCAGCCTCGGGACTAGCGGGTCCTACGAGCAGTACTTC
CASSLGTSGSYEQYF
>TRBV5-1|TRBJ2-5|.|.
TGCGCCAGCAGCTTTAGGGCCAGCCAAGAGACCCAGTACTTC
CASSFRASQETQYF
>TRBV25-1|TRBJ2-1|.|TRBD2
TGTGCCAGCAGTGAGGCTAGCGGGAGTAATGAGCAGTTCTTC
CASSEASGSNEQFF
>TRBV7-8|TRBJ2-7|.|TRBD1
TGTGCCAGCAGCTTCCAGACCGGGACAGGGATCGAGCAGTACTTC
CASSFQTGTGIEQYF
>TRBV6-5|TRBJ1-2|.|.
TGTGCCAGCAGTGCTGACAGCTACTATGGCTACACCTTC
CASSADSYYGYTF
>TRBV10-1|TRBJ2-3|once|.
TGCGCCAGCAGTGAGGGACAGACAGATACGCAGTATTTT
CASSEGQTDTQYF
>TRBV2|TRBJ2-1|.|TRBD2
TGTGCCAGTACTGACCGGGACTACGACAATGAGCAGTTCTTC
CASTDRDYDNEQFF
>TRBV4-2|TRBJ2-7|.|TRBD2
TGTGCCAGCAGCCAAGTCCCTAGCGGGGGCGAGCAGTACTTC
CASSQVPSGGEQYF
>TRBV27|TRBJ2-1|.|.
TGTGCCAGCAGTTTAGCAAGGGCGGCCTACAATGAGCAGTTCTTC
CASSLARAAYNEQFF
>TRBV4-3|TRBJ1-4|.|.
TGCGCCAGCAGCCAAAGCCCCGGGGGAAAACTGTTTTTT
CASSQSPGGKLFF
>TRBV5-1|TRBJ2-2|.|TRBD2
TGCGCCAGCAGCAAGGGACTAGCGGGGTACACCGGGGAGCTGTTTTTT
CASSKGLAGYTGELFF
>TRBV5-4|TRBJ2-3|few|TRBD2
TGTGCCAGCAGCTTGTTTCTAGCGGTGACAGATACGCAGTATTTT
CASSLFLAVTDTQYF
>TRBV4-1|TRBJ2-1|once|TRBD2
TGCGCCAGCAGCCGTACACCGGGACTAGCGGGAGGGTACTACAATGAGCAGTTCTTC
CASSRTPGLAGGYYNEQFF
>TRBV29-1|TRBJ1-1|.|TRBD1
TGCAGCGTTACAGGGGGCCTGAACACTGAAGCTTTCTTT
CSVTGGLNTEAFF
>TRBV6-5|TRBJ2-1|.|.
TGTGCCAGCAGTTACTGGGGGACGTTCAACACTGAGCAGTTCTTC
CASSYWGTFNTEQFF
>TRBV5-4|TRBJ2-1|once|TRBD2
TGTGCCAGCAGCTTGAGGACTAGCGGGGGGGAGCAGTTCTTC
CASSLRTSGGEQFF
>TRBV20-1|TRBJ1-1|.|.
TGCAGTGCTGTCGATGAAGCTGAAGCTTTCTTT
CSAVDEAEAFF
>TRBV25-1|TRBJ1-4|.|.
TGTGCCAGCAGTGAATTCTTTGCCGGGGGTCCTAATGAAAAACTGTTTTTT
CASSEFFAGGPNEKLFF
>TRBV5-1|TRBJ1-1|.|.
TGCGCCAGCAGTCTTACGGAGAACACTGAAGCTTTCTTT
CASSLTENTEAFF
>TRBV7-2|TRBJ2-7|.|TRBD2
TGTGCCAGCAGCTTAAGCGGGAGATCCTACTACGAGCAGTACTTC
CASSLSGRSYYEQYF
>TRBV19|TRBJ2-6|.|.
TGTGCCAGTAGTAGTTGGGGCACGAGTGGGGCCAACGTCCTGACTTTC
CASSSWGTSGANVLTF
>TRBV11-2|TRBJ2-2|.|.
TGTGCCAGCAGCTTAGGACCGGGAGTTAACACCGGGGAGCTGTTTTTT
CASSLGPGVNTGELFF
>TRBV2|TRBJ1-1|.|.
TGTGCCAGCACAGTAGAAGAGGGGGGCACTGAAGCTTTCTTT
CASTVEEGGTEAFF
>TRBV15|TRBJ2-6|.|.
TGTGCCACCAGCAAGCCAGTAGGAGGGGCCAACGTCCTGACTTTC
CATSKPVGGANVLTF
>TRBV20-1|TRBJ2-1|once|TRBD2
TGCAGTGCTAGAGGGGGACTAGCGTTGTTCTTC
CSARGGLALFF
>TRBV4-3|TRBJ2-2|once|.
TGCGCCAGCAGCCCGACCGGGCCACGATACGCGAACACCGGGGAGCTGTTTTTT
CASSPTGPRYANTGELFF
>TRBV4-3|TRBJ1-1|.|.
TGCGCCAGCAGCCAAGTGTCCCAGGTGAACACTGAAGCTTTCTTT
CASSQVSQVNTEAFF
>TRBV9|TRBJ2-1|few|TRBD1
TGTGCCAGCAGCGTAGCAGGACAGGGGGTATACAATGAGCAGTTCTTC
CASSVAGQGVYNEQFF
>TRBV5-4|TRBJ2-1|.|.
TGTGCCAGCAGCCGCAGGGGAGGGGTCGATGAGCAGTTCTTC
CASSRRGGVDEQFF
>TRBV7-2|TRBJ1-4|few|.
TGTGCCAGCAGCCCCAAGGGGAACGGAGTTAATGAAAAACTGTTTTTT
CASSPKGNGVNEKLFF
>TRBV7-9|TRBJ2-7|.|TRBD1
TGTGCCATGGGGGCAGGGGGCCGGGAGCAGTACTTC
CAMGAGGREQYF
>TRBV14|TRBJ2-7|.|.
TGTGCCAGCAGCGCTCGACAGGGACTCGACGAGCAGTACTTC
CASSARQGLDEQYF
>TRBV4-2|TRBJ2-5|.|TRBD1
TGTGCCAGCAGCCAAGCAACGTGGGGACAGGGTTTGGGAGAGACCCAGTACTTC
CASSQATWGQGLGETQYF